Shown below are 27 T cell receptor beta chains from a single sample sequenced in a study of shared clonotypes between healthy human individuals. Sequencing was performed with immunoSEQ multiplex PCR; in TCRdb, only in-frame clones are kept and a portion is missing. The table shows about 1.1 million clones, with approximately 80% occurring only once. What was sequenced was memory CD4+ T cells from PBMCs. Sample subset: CD45RA-negative fraction. These TCRs come from a man in his late teens or twenties in good health. Some clones in this sample may be carry-over from other donors' samples.

The chain has TRBV7-9 and TRBJ2-5; D gene uncertain. V was pared by 7 bases and J by 5 bases, with 17 bases between. Per the germline V gene, CDR1 is SEHNR and CDR2 is FQNEAQ (reference sequence). The CDR3 is 14 amino acids. The CDR3 sequence is CASTSATLGETQYF. The CDR3 DNA follows: TGTGCCAGCACCTCTGCCACCCTGGGGGAGACCCAGTACTTC.

The J gene is TRBJ2-1, the V gene TRBV7-6; 7 positions agree with TRBD2. Germline loops: CDR1 SGHVS, CDR2 FNYEAQ. V was clipped by 1 base and J by 12 bases; unmatched bases: 3. There are 12 residues in the CDR3. CDR3 nucleotide sequence: TGTGCCAGCAGCTTAGTGGCGGGAGCGCAGTTCTTC. Protein: CASSLVAGAQFF.

This chain joins TRBV7-7 and TRBJ1-5; TRBD1 might be the D (6 bases). This CDR3 has 17 residues. Germline CDR1 is SSHAT and CDR2 is FNYEAQ (reference sequence). The germline V and J ends were trimmed by 0 bases and 0 bases, with 12 bases remaining between them. The CDR3 DNA sequence: TGTGCCAGCAGCTTAGCGCGACAGGTAAATAGCAATCAGCCCCAGCATTTT. Translated: CASSLARQVNSNQPQHF.

This clone was detected a few times. This chain connects TRBV15 to TRBJ2-3; 7 nucleotides line up with TRBD2. Per germline, CDR1 LNHNV and CDR2 YYDKDF (reference sequence). Unmatched junction bases numbered 7, after V lost 3 bases and J lost 4 bases. The CDR3 length is 15 residues. The CDR3 loop reads CATSSGRQAPDTQYF. CDR3 bases: TGTGCCACCAGCAGCGGGAGGCAGGCGCCAGATACGCAGTATTTT.

The chain is built from TRBV7-2 and TRBJ1-1, with D possibly matching TRBD1 (5 bases). There are 13 residues in the CDR3. Looked up from germline, CDR1 is SGHTA and CDR2 is FQGNSA. V gave up 8 bases and J gave up 1 base, with 11 bases separating them. DNA for the CDR3: TGTGCCAGCGGCCCAGGGTGGAACACTGAAGCTTTCTTT. Its translation: CASGPGWNTEAFF. Based on the CDR3 plus reference TRBV7-2 and TRBJ1-1, the full variable domain is GAGVSQSPSNKVTEKGKDVELRCDPISGHTALYWYRQSLGQGLEFLIYFQGNSAPDKSGLPSDRFSAERTGGSVSTLTIQRTQQEDSAVYLCASGPGWNTEAFFGQGTRLTVV.

As to this clone: Other DNA sequences in the sample encode the same CDR3. The genes are TRBV30 and TRBJ1-1; no firm D call. The CDR3 is 13 residues long. Trimming cost V 0 bases and J 1 base, with 6 bases left between them. CDR1 and CDR2 from the germline V gene are GTSNPN and SVGIG (reference sequence). The DNA for the CDR3 is TGTGCCTGGAGTGTGTTGGGGAACACTGAAGCTTTCTTT. Encoded protein: CAWSVLGNTEAFF.

This rearrangement joins TRBV28 to TRBJ1-5, with D possibly TRBD1 on 6 matching bases. CDR1 MDHEN and CDR2 SYDVKM come from the germline V gene. V lost 5 bases, J lost 3 bases, and 14 bases lay in between. The CDR3 loop spans 15 amino acids. The CDR3 is CASSPPGQFNQPQHF. The CDR3 DNA is TGTGCCAGCAGTCCCCCCGGACAGTTCAATCAGCCCCAGCATTTT. The full variable domain, completed using reference TRBV28 and TRBJ1-5, is DVKVTQSSRYLVKRTGEKVFLECVQDMDHENMFWYRQDPGLGLRLIYFSYDVKMKEKGDIPEGYSVSREKKERFSLILESASTNQTSMYLCASSPPGQFNQPQHFGDGTRLSIL.

The chain links TRBV2 to TRBJ2-1; perhaps TRBD2 as D (5 bases). V shed 10 bases and J shed 7 bases, with 17 bases lying between them. CDR3 length: 13 residues. CDR1 is SNHLY and CDR2 is FYNNEI in the germline V gene. CDR3 protein: CAIGGFAKNEQFF. The CDR3, as DNA: TGTGCCATCGGAGGCTTTGCAAAGAATGAGCAGTTCTTC.

The chain combines TRBV27 with TRBJ2-7, with 7 bases aligning to TRBD1. J was trimmed by 5 bases and V by 6 bases; bases with no gene match: 10. CDR1 and CDR2 from the germline V gene are MNHEY and SMNVEV (reference sequence). CDR3 length: 14 residues. The CDR3 is CASRMTGYRDEQYF. The CDR3 DNA follows: TGTGCCAGCAGGATGACAGGGTATCGCGACGAGCAGTACTTC.

The chain couples TRBV29-1 to TRBJ2-5; D gene unclear. Germline CDR1 SQVTM, CDR2 ANQGSEA. Trimming left V 3 bases short and J 2 bases short, with 10 bases between. This CDR3 has 13 residues. The chain's CDR3 is CSVDPQIQETQYF. In DNA form, the CDR3 reads TGCAGCGTTGATCCCCAGATACAAGAGACCCAGTACTTC.

This clone was seen ten or more times. The chain has TRBV18 and TRBJ1-1, with D possibly being TRBD1 (6 bases). Trimming stripped 3 bases from V and 7 bases from J, with 12 bases between. This CDR3 is built from 13 residues. Germline V gives CDR1 KGHSH, CDR2 LQKENI. The CDR3 protein is CASSPSRGIEAFF. In DNA, the CDR3 is TGTGCCAGCTCACCCTCCAGGGGAATTGAAGCTTTCTTT.

The chain uses TRBV21-1 and TRBJ2-1; TRBD2 is the table's D call and was not checked against the DNA. TRBV21-1 is designated a pseudogene. The CDR3 runs 16 residues. The chain's CDR3 is CASFTSGTNGLNEQFF. The CDR3 DNA reads as TGTGCCAGCTTTACTAGCGGGACCAACGGACTCAATGAGCAGTTCTTC.

The chain carries TRBV29-1 and TRBJ2-7; TRBD2 might be the D (6 bases). Trimming stripped 6 bases from V and 1 base from J, with 16 bases between. This CDR3 has 14 residues. The germline V gene encodes CDR1 SQVTM and CDR2 ANQGSEA. The CDR3 sequence is CSVGPGLGSYEQYF. Here the CDR3 DNA reads TGCAGCGTAGGTCCGGGACTCGGATCCTACGAGCAGTACTTC.

The chain carries TRBV11-3 and TRBJ2-3, with D possibly being TRBD1 or TRBD2 (5 bases each). The CDR3 loop spans 15 amino acids. Germline CDR1 is SGHNT and CDR2 is YENEEA. With 5 bases removed from V and 3 bases from J, the gap between germline ends came to 15 bases. The CDR3 bases are TGTGCCAGCAGCCCCACGTGGGGGAGTACAGATACGCAGTATTTT. Its protein product is CASSPTWGSTDTQYF.

The CDR3, as DNA: TGTGCCAGCAGTAGCACAGTGCAAGATACGCAGTATTTT. Its protein is CASSSTVQDTQYF. The V call is TRBV6-4, the J call TRBJ2-3; D is uncertain. CDR3 size: 13 residues. The V end was cut by 5 bases, the J end by 5 bases, with 11 bases between. Germline V gives CDR1 MRHNA, CDR2 SNTAGT.

The chain is built from TRBV6-6 and TRBJ2-5; TRBD2 aligns across 7 bases. V lost 0 bases to trimming and J lost 3 bases; unmatched junction nucleotides: 4. This CDR3 spans 15 amino acids. Germline V gives CDR1 MNHNY, CDR2 SVGAGI (reference sequence). DNA for the CDR3: TGTGCCAGCAGTTACTCGGGGGGAGGGGAAGAGACCCAGTACTTC. Translated: CASSYSGGGEETQYF.

The V and J genes are TRBV11-2 and TRBJ2-7; possible D gene TRBD1, 6 bases. In germline, CDR1 is SGHAT, CDR2 FQNNGV. This CDR3 comprises 14 residues. Trimming stripped 5 bases from V and 0 bases from J, with 11 bases between. The CDR3 DNA is TGTGCCAGCAGCAAGGGGGACGCCTCCTACGAGCAGTACTTC. This encodes CASSKGDASYEQYF.

The V gene is TRBV7-2, the J gene TRBJ1-2; maybe TRBD1 (6 bases). The germline gives CDR1 SGHTA, CDR2 FQGNSA. Trimming stripped 3 bases from V and 8 bases from J, with 16 bases between. The CDR3 contains 14 residues. The DNA of the CDR3 is TGTGCCAGCAGCTTTTCCAGGGGAGGAGAGGGCTACACCTTC. Translation: CASSFSRGGEGYTF.

This clone was counted once. This rearrangement joins TRBV28 to TRBJ1-2, with D uncertain. The germline V gene has CDR1 MDHEN and CDR2 SYDVKM. This CDR3 contains 15 residues. Trimming removed 4 bases at V and 4 bases at J, with 16 bases between. CDR3 DNA sequence: TGTGCCAGCAGTTCCCCCGGGGAGACGTTCTATGGCTACACCTTC. This sequence encodes CASSSPGETFYGYTF.

Only a few counts were recorded for this clone. This rearrangement joins TRBV5-6 to TRBJ2-7, with D perhaps matching TRBD1 or TRBD2 (5 bases each). Germline CDR1 and CDR2: SGHDT and YYEEEE. The CDR3 loop spans 16 amino acids. Trimming shortened V by 0 bases and J by 2 bases, and 15 bases separated the two germline ends. The CDR3 protein is CASSLANGAQAYEQYF. CDR3 DNA sequence: TGTGCCAGCAGCTTGGCGAACGGGGCTCAAGCCTACGAGCAGTACTTC.

The J gene is TRBJ1-1, the V gene TRBV28, with unresolved D. CDR1 and CDR2 (germline): MDHEN, SYDVKM. Trimming shortened V by 8 bases and J by 1 base, and 5 bases separated the two germline ends. This CDR3 region has 11 residues. The CDR3 spells CASEQNTEAFF. The CDR3 DNA reads TGTGCCAGCGAACAGAACACTGAAGCTTTCTTT.

CDR3 bases: TGTGCCAGCAGCTACCGGGACAGGGTTTACAATGAGCAGTTCTTC. Its translation is CASSYRDRVYNEQFF. This chain joins TRBV7-8 and TRBJ2-1; 9 bases map to TRBD1. Germline V CDR1 and CDR2: SGHVS, FQNEAQ. This CDR3 region has 15 residues. Trimming took 4 bases from V and 4 from J; bases not matched to a gene: 5.

The chain recombines TRBV19 with TRBJ1-5; perhaps TRBD1 as D (5 bases). This CDR3 is 15 amino acids long. Per germline, CDR1 LNHDA and CDR2 SQIVND (reference sequence). V dropped 9 bases and J dropped 7 bases, with 22 bases sitting between them. CDR3 coding DNA: TGTGCCAGCAACCCCGGGCGGGGCAGAGCCCAGCCCCAGCATTTT. Residues: CASNPGRGRAQPQHF.

On this clone itself: A far larger clone is one base from this, pointing to a likely read error. The gene calls are TRBV30 and TRBJ1-2; the match to TRBD1 covers 8 bases. Germline V gene data show CDR1 as GTSNPN and CDR2 as SVGIG (reference sequence). The CDR3 spans 14 residues. The V and J ends lost 3 bases and 1 base, in that order; junction bases with no gene match: 4. CDR3 protein: CAWRRDRINYGYTF. In DNA, the CDR3 is TGTGCCTGGAGACGGGACAGGATTAACTATGGCTACACCTTC.

The chain recombines TRBV5-1 with TRBJ1-1; 9 bases are a match to TRBD1. The germline gives CDR1 SGHRS, CDR2 YFSETQ. The CDR3 is 14 amino acids. V trimming: 4 bases; J trimming: 5 bases; junction bases outside the gene matches: 6. CDR3 loop: CASSIGQGRTEAFF. The CDR3 coding sequence is TGCGCCAGCAGCATAGGACAGGGGAGGACTGAAGCTTTCTTT.

The genes are TRBV4-2 and TRBJ2-4; TRBD2 might be the D (6 bases). The V gene's germline CDR1 is LGHNA and CDR2 YNFKEQ. The V end was cut by 4 bases, the J end by 11 bases, with 15 bases between. CDR3 length equals 13 residues. In DNA, the CDR3 is TGTGCCAGCAGCCTAGACTCCCGGGAGCTTCAGTACTTC. Translation gives CASSLDSRELQYF.

The chain links TRBV4-3 to TRBJ2-5; a possible D gene is TRBD2 (7 bases). The CDR3 loop spans 14 amino acids. V was cut by 0 bases and J by 5 bases, with 10 bases left in between. Germline CDR1 LGHNA, CDR2 YSLEER. The CDR3 protein is CASSQDEGGETQYF. DNA of the CDR3: TGCGCCAGCAGCCAAGACGAGGGGGGGGAGACCCAGTACTTC.